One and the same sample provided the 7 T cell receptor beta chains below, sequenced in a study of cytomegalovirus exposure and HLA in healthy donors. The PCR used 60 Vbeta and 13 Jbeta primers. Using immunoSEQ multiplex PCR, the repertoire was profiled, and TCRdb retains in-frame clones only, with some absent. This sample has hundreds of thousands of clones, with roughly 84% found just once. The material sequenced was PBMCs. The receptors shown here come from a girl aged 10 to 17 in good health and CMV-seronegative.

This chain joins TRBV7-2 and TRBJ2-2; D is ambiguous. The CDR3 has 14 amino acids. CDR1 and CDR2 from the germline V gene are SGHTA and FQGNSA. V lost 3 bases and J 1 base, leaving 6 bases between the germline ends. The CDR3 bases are TGTGCCAGCAGCTTTTCGGTGAACACCGGGGAGCTGTTTTTT. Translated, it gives CASSFSVNTGELFF.

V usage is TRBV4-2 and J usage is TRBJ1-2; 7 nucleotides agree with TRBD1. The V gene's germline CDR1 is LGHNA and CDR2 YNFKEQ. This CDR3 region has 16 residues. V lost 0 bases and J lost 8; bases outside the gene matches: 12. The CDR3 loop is CASSQDGTALALGYTF. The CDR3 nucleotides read TGTGCCAGCAGCCAAGATGGGACAGCTCTGGCATTGGGCTACACCTTC.

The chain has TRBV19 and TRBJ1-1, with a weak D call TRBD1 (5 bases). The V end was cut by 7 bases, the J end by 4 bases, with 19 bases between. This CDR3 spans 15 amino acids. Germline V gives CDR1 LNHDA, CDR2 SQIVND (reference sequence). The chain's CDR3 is CASKTLSGGFTEAFF. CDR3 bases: TGTGCCAGTAAGACCCTCTCGGGGGGGTTCACTGAAGCTTTCTTT.

CDR3 sequence reads: CASSLVGGRTSGELFF. In nucleotides, the CDR3 is TGCGCCAGCAGCTTGGTTGGCGGGAGAACGTCCGGGGAGCTGTTTTTT. This rearrangement joins TRBV5-1 to TRBJ2-2, with 7 positions matching TRBD2. There are 16 residues in the CDR3. CDR1 is SGHRS and CDR2 is YFSETQ in the germline V gene. Trimming took 0 bases from V and 6 from J; bases not matched to a gene: 8.

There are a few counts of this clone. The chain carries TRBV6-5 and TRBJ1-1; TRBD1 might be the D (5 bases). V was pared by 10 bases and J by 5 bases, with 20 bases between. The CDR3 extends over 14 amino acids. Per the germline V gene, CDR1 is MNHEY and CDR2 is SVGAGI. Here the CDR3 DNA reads TGTGCCACCTACCTGCGTGGGGCAGAAACTGAAGCTTTCTTT. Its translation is CATYLRGAETEAFF.

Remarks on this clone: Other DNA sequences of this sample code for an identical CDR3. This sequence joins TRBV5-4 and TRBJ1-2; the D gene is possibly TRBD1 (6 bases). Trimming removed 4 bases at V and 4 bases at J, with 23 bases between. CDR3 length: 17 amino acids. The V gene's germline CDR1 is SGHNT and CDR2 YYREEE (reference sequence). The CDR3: CASSLSHGGQGSYGYTF. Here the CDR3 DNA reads TGTGCCAGCAGCCTGAGTCACGGGGGGCAGGGGAGCTATGGCTACACCTTC.

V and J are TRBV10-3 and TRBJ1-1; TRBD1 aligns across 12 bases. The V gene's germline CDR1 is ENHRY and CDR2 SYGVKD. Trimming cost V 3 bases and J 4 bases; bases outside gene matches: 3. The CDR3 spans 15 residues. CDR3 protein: CAISDGTGGRTEAFF. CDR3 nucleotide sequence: TGTGCCATCAGTGATGGGACAGGGGGCCGCACTGAAGCTTTCTTT.